This T cell receptor beta chain was obtained from a study of blood T cell repertoires in COVID-19. For the study at large: Sites across the United States, Italy and Spain contributed samples from acute and convalescent COVID-19.

TCRdb's table, derived via immunoSEQ multiplex PCR, lists solely in-frame clones and lacks some. Of 120,000 or so clones in the sample, 69% were seen once. Germline V gene sequence: CDR1 SGHTA, CDR2 FQGNSA. Trimming shortened V by 3 bases and J by 3 bases, and 11 bases separated the two germline ends. The CDR3 has 14 residues. V and J are TRBV7-2 and TRBJ2-5; tentative D call: TRBD1 (5 bases). Sequencing was carried out using peripheral blood. This sequence originates from an older woman with acute or convalescent COVID-19. In nucleotides, the CDR3 is TGTGCCAGCAGCTTTCAGGGTCAAAAAGAGACCCAGTACTTC. It yields the protein CASSFQGQKETQYF.